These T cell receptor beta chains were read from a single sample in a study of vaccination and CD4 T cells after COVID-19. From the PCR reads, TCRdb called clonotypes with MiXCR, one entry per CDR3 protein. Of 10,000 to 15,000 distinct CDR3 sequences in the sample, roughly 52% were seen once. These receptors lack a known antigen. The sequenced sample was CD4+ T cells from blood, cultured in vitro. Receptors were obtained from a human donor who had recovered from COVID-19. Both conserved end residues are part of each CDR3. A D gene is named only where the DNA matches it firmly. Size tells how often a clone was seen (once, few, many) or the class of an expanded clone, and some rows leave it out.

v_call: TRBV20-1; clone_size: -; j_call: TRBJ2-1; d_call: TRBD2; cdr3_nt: TGCAGTGCTAATGGGAACTTGGCGGGAGGGGGCTACAATGAGCAGTTCTTC; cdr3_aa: CSANGNLAGGGYNEQFF
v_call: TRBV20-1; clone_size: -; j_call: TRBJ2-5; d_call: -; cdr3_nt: TGCAGTGCTCTAGCAGTAGGGGAGACCCAGTACTTC; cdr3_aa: CSALAVGETQYF
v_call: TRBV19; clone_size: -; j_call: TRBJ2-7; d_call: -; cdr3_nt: TGTGCCAGTAGTATAGGACCAGGGGGGACCTACGAGCAGTACTTC; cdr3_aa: CASSIGPGGTYEQYF
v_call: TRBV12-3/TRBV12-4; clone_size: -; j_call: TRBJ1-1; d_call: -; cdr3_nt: TGTGCCAGCAGTTTTGGGTCTCGGGTATCTGAAGCTTTCTTT; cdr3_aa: CASSFGSRVSEAFF
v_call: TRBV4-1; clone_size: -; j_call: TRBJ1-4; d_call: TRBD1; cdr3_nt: TGCGCCAGCAGCCAACCGGGACAGGGGGGGGAAAAACTGTTTTTT; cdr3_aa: CASSQPGQGGEKLFF
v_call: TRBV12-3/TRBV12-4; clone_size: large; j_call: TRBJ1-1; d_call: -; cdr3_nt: TGTGCCAGCAGCTTCCTACAAGGAGGGAGGGCTTTCTTT; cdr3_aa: CASSFLQGGRAFF
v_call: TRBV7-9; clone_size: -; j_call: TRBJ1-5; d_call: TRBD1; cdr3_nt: TGTGCCAGCACTAAATACCTCAGCGGGACAGGGAATCAGCCCCAGCATTTT; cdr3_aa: CASTKYLSGTGNQPQHF
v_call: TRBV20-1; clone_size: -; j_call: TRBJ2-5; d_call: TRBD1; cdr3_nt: TGCAGTGCTGGACAGGCCAATCGGGAGACCCAGTACTTC; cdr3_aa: CSAGQANRETQYF
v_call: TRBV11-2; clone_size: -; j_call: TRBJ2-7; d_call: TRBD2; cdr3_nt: TGTGCCAGCAGCTTAGCTCGACTAGCGGGATACTACGAGCAGTACTTC; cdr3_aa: CASSLARLAGYYEQYF
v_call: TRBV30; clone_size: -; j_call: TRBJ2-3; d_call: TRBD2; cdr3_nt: TGTGCCTGGAGTGGGCTAGCGGCCACAGATACGCAGTATTTT; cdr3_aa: CAWSGLAATDTQYF
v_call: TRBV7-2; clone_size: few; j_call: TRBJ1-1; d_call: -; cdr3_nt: TGTGCCAGCAGCCAAAGTTCTTCAATGAACACTGAAGCTTTCTTT; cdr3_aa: CASSQSSSMNTEAFF
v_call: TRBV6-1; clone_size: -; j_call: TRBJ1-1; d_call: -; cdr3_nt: TGTGCCAGCAGTGAACTTCGGGGCGGTGGCACTGAAGCTTTCTTT; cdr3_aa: CASSELRGGGTEAFF
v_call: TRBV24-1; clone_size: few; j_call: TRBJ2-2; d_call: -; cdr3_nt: TGTGCCACGGGGGTTGAGGGGCGCATATGTCCCCCCCCGACCGGGGAGCTGTTTTTT; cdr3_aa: CATGVEGRICPPPTGELFF
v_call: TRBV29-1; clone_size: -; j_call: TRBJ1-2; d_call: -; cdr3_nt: TGCAGCGCTAGGCTGGGGGGGAGCCGTTGGGGCTACACCTTC; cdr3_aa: CSARLGGSRWGYTF
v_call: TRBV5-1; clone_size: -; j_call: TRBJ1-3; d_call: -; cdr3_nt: TGCGCCAGCAGCTTGGCCCAGGCAGCCTCTGGAAACACCATATATTTT; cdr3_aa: CASSLAQAASGNTIYF
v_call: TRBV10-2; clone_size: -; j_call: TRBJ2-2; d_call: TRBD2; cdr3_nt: TGCGCCAGCAGTGCACTAGCGGGAGTCGGGCCCGGGGAGCTGTTTTTT; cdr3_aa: CASSALAGVGPGELFF
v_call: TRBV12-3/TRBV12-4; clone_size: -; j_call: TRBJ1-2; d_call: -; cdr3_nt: TGTGCCAGCAGTTTTCGAACTAACTATGGCTACACCTTC; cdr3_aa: CASSFRTNYGYTF
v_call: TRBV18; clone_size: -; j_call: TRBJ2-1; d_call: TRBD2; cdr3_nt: TGTGCCAGCTCACCCTCTAGCGGGAGGGCCTACAATGAGCAGTTCTTC; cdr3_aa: CASSPSSGRAYNEQFF
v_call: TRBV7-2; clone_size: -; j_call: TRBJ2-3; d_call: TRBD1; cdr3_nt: TGTGCCAGCAGCAAACAGGGGTATGCAGATACGCAGTATTTT; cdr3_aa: CASSKQGYADTQYF
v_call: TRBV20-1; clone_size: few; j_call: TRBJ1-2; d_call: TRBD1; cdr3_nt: TGCAGTGCTACATGGACAGGGGGCTTCTATGGCTACACCTTC; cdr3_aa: CSATWTGGFYGYTF
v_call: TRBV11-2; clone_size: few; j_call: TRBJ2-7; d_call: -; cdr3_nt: TGTGCCAGCAGCTCTACAGGGGGGGGCTCCTACGAGCAGTACTTC; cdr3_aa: CASSSTGGGSYEQYF
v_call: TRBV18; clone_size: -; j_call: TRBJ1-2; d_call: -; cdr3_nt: TGTGCCAGCTCACCGGCCTACTATGGCTACACCTTC; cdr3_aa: CASSPAYYGYTF
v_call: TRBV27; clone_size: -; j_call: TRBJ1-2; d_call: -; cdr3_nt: TGTGCCAGCAGTCCCGGACCCGCTGGCTACACCTTC; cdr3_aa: CASSPGPAGYTF
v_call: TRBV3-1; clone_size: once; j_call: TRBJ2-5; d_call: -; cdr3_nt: TGTGCCAGCAGACAGGCCCCTACAGGGAACCAAGAGACCCAGTACTTC; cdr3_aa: CASRQAPTGNQETQYF
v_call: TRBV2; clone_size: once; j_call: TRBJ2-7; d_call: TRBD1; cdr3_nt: TGTGCCAGCAGGGGACAGGCGAGGTACGAGCAGTACTTC; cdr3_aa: CASRGQARYEQYF
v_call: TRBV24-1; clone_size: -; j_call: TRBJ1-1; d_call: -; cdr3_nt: TGTGCCACCAGTGCCGCCGGGACGGAGAACACTGAAGCTTTCTTT; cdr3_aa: CATSAAGTENTEAFF
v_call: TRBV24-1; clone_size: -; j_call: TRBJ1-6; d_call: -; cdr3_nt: TGTGCCACCAGTGATTTATGGACGGTCTATAATTCACCCCTCCACTTT; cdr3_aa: CATSDLWTVYNSPLHF
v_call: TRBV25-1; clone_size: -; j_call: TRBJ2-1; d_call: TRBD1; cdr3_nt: TGTGCCAGCAGTGAACTAACAGGGGGCCGTTCCTACAATGAGCAGTTCTTC; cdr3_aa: CASSELTGGRSYNEQFF
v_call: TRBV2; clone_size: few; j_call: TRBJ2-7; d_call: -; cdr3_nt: TGTGCCAGCAGGGGGGTAGGCTACGAGCAGTACTTC; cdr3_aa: CASRGVGYEQYF
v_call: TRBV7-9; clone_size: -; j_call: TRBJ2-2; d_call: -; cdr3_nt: TGTGCCAGCGAAGGGGGACTAACGAACACCGGGGAGCTGTTTTTT; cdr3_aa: CASEGGLTNTGELFF
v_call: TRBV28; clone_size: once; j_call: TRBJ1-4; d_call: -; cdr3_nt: TGTGCCAGCAAAGAAACAGGAGGAGGACGCGAAAAACTGTTTTTT; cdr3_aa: CASKETGGGREKLFF
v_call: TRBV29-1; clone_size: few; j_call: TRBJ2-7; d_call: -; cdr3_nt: TGCAGCGTCAAGGCCAGGGACAACGAGCAGTACTTC; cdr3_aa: CSVKARDNEQYF
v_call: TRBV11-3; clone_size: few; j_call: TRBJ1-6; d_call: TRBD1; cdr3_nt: TGTGCCAGCAGCCTAGGCGGACAGGGCGCTCCCCTCCACTTT; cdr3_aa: CASSLGGQGAPLHF
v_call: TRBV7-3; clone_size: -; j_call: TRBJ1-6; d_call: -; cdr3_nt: TGTGCCAGCAGCTTAACGCAGGAGTCACCCCTCCACTTT; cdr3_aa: CASSLTQESPLHF
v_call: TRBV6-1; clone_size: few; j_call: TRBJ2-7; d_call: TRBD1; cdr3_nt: TGTGCCAGCAGTGAGTCCCTGACAGGGGGGTTCTACGAGCAGTACTTC; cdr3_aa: CASSESLTGGFYEQYF
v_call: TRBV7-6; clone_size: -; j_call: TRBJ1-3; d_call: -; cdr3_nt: TGTGCCAGCAGCCTATACAGGGACGACACCATATATTTT; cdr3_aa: CASSLYRDDTIYF
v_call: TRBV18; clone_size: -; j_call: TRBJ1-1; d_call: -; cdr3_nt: TGTGCCAGCTCACTTAACAAGAACACTGAAGCTTTCTTT; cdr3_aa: CASSLNKNTEAFF
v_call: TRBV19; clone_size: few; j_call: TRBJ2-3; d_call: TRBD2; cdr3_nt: TGTGCCAGTAGTACCCGCATGACCGGGACTAGCGGAATAACAGATACGCAGTATTTT; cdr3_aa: CASSTRMTGTSGITDTQYF
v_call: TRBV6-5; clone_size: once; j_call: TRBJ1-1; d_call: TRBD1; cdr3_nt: TGTGCCAGCAGTTACGGGACAGGGGAGCCGGCTTTCTTT; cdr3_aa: CASSYGTGEPAFF
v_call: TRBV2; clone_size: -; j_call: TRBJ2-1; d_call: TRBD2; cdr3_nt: TGTGCCAGCAGTGTACTAGCGGGAGTCCACAATGAGCAGTTCTTC; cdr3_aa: CASSVLAGVHNEQFF
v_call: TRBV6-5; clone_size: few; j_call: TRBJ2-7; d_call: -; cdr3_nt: TGTGCCAGCAGTTATGGGCAGGGGAATACCTACGAGCAGTACTTC; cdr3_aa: CASSYGQGNTYEQYF
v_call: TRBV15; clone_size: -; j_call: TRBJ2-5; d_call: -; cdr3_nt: TGTGCCACCAGCAGAGATTGGGGCCAAGAGACCCAGTACTTC; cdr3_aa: CATSRDWGQETQYF
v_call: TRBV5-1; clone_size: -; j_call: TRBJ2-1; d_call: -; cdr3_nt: TGCGCCAGCAGGCGGGGAGAAGGCTACAATGAGCAGTTCTTC; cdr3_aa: CASRRGEGYNEQFF
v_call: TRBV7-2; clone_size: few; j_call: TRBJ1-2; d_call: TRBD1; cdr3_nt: TGTGCCAGCAGCCCGGACAGGGTAATCTATGGCTACACCTTC; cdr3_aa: CASSPDRVIYGYTF
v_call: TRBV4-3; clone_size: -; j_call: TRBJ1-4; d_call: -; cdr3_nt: TGCGCCAGCAGCCACGCGGTACACGGTAATGAAAAACTGTTTTTT; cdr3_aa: CASSHAVHGNEKLFF
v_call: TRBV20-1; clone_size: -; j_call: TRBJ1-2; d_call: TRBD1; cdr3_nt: TGCAGTGCTACTCCAAACGCAGGGGGTGGCTACACCTTC; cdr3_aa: CSATPNAGGGYTF
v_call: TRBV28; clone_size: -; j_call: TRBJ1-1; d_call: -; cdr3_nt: TGTGCCAGCAGTTTACAAGACGTGAGGGCACGGAACACTGAAGCTTTCTTT; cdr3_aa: CASSLQDVRARNTEAFF
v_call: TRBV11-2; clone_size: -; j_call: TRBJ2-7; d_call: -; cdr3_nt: TGTGCCAGCAGCTTAACCCGATTAGCCTACGAGCAGTACTTC; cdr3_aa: CASSLTRLAYEQYF
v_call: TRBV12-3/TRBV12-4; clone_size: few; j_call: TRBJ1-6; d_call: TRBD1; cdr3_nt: TGTGCCAGCAGAGACAGGGGCCCACCCCTCCACTTT; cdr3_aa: CASRDRGPPLHF
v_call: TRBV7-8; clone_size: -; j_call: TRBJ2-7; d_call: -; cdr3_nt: TGTGCCAGCAGCCCCCCGACTACCGAAAACTTCTACGAGCAGTACTTC; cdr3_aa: CASSPPTTENFYEQYF
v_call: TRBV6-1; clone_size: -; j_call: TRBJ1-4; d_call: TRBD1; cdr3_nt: TGTGCCAGCACCGCAGGGGGCTCATCTAATGAAAAACTGTTTTTT; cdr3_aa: CASTAGGSSNEKLFF